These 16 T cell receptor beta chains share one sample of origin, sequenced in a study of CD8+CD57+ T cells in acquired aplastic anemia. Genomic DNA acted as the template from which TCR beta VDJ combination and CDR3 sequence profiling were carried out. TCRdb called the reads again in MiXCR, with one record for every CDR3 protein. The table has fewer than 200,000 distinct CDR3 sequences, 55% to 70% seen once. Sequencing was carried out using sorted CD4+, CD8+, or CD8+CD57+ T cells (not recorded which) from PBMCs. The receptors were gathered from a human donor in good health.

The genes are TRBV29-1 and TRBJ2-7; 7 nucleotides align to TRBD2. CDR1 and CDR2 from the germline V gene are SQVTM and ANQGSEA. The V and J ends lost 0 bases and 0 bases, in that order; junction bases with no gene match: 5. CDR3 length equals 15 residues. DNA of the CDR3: TGCAGCGTTGAAGATCCCAAGCGGGACTCCTACGAGCAGTACTTC. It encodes CSVEDPKRDSYEQYF.

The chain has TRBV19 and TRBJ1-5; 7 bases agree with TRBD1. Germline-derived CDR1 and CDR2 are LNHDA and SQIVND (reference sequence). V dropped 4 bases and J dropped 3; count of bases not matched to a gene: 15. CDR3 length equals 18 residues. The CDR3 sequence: CASSTPPLDRRYNQPQHF. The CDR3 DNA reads TGTGCCAGTAGTACCCCTCCTCTGGACAGGAGATACAATCAGCCCCAGCATTTT.

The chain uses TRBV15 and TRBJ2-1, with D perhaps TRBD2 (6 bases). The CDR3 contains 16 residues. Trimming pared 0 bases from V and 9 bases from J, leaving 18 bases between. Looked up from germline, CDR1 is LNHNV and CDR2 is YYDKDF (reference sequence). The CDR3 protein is CATSRDGDGGSPEQFF. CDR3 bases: TGTGCCACCAGCAGAGATGGGGACGGGGGTAGCCCTGAGCAGTTCTTC.

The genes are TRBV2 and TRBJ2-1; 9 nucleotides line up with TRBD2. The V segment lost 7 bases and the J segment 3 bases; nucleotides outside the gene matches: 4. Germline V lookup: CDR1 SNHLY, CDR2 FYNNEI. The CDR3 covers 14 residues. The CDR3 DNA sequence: TGTGCCAGCACCGGAGCGGGGGGCTACAATGAGCAGTTCTTC. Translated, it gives CASTGAGGYNEQFF.

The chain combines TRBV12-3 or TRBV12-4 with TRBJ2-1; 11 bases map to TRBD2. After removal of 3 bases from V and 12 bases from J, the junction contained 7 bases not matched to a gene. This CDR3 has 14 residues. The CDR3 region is CASSLGTSGQWQFF. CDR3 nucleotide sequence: TGTGCCAGCAGTTTGGGGACTAGCGGCCAATGGCAGTTCTTC.

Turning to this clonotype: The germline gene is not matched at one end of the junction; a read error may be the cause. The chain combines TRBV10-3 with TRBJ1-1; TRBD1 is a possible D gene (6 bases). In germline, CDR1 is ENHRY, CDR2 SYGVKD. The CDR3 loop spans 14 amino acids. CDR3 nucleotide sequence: TGCGCCATCAGTGAGCCGGGGGCAAACACTGAAGCTTTCTTT. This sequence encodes CAISEPGANTEAFF.

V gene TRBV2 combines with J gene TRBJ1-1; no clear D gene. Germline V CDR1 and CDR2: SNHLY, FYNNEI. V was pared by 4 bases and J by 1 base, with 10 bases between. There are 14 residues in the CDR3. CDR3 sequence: CASSGWAANTEAFF. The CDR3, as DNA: TGTGCCAGCAGTGGGTGGGCAGCGAACACTGAAGCTTTCTTT. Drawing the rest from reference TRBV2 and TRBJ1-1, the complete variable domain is EPEVTQTPSHQVTQMGQEVILRCVPISNHLYFYWYRQILGQKVEFLVSFYNNEISEKSEIFDDQFSVERPDGSNFTLKIRSTKLEDSAMYFCASSGWAANTEAFFGQGTRLTVV.

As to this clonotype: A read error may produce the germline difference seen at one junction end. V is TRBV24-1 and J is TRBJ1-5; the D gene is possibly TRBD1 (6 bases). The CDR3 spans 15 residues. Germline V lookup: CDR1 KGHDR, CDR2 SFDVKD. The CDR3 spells CATADRGAGNQPQHF. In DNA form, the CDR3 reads TGTGCCACCGCCGATAGGGGGGCTGGCAATCAGCCCCAGCATTTC.

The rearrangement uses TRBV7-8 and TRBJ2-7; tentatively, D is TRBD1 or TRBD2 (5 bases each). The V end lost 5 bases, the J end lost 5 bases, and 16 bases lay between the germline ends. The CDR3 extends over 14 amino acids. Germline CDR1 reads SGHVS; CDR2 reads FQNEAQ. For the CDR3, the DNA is TGTGCCAGCAGCGTTAGTGCGAGGGGAGACGAGCAGTACTTC. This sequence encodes CASSVSARGDEQYF.

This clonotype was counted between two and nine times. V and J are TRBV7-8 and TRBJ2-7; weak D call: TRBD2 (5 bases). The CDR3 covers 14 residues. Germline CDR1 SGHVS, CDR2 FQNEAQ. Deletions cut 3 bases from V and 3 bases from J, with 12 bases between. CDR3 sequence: CASSLGVPDYEQYF. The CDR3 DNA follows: TGTGCCAGCAGCTTGGGAGTACCTGACTACGAGCAGTACTTC.

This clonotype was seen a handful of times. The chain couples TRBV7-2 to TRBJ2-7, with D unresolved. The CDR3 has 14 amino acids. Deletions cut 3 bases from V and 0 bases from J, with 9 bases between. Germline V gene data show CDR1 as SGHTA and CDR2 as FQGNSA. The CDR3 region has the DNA TGTGCCAGCAGCTTGGGTTGGCGCTCCTACGAGCAGTACTTC. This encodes CASSLGWRSYEQYF.

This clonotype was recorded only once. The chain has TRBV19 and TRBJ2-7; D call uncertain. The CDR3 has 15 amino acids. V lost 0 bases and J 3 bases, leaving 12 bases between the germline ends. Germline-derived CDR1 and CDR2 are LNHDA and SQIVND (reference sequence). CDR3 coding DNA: TGTGCCAGTAGTATAGATCTGAGACTGGGCTACGAGCAGTACTTC. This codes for CASSIDLRLGYEQYF.

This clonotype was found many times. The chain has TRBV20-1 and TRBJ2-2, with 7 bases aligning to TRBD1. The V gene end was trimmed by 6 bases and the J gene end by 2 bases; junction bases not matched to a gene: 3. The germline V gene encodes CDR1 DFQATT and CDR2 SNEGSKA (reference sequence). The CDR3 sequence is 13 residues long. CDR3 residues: CSARQGNTGELFF. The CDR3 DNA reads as TGCAGTGCGAGACAGGGAAACACCGGGGAGCTGTTTTTT.

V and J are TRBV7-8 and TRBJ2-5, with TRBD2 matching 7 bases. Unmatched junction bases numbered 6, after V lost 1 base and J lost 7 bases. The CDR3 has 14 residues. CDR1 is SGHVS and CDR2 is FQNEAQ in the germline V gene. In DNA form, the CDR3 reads TGTGCCAGCAGCTTAGTCGTGGGGGAGGGGACCCAGTACTTC. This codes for CASSLVVGEGTQYF.

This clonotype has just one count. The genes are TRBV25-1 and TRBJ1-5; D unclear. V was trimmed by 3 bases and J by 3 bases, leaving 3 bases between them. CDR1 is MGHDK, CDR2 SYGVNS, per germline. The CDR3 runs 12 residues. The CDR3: CASSDYNQPQHF. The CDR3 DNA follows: TGTGCCAGCAGTGACTACAATCAGCCCCAGCATTTT.

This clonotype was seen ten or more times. The CDR3: CATSRVPKESSYNEQFF. Written as DNA, the CDR3 is TGTGCCACCAGCAGAGTACCTAAGGAGAGCTCCTACAATGAGCAGTTCTTC. The chain uses TRBV15 and TRBJ2-1; D not certain. The CDR3 has 17 residues. V lost 1 base, J lost 0 bases, and 13 bases lay in between. The germline CDR1 and CDR2 sequences are LNHNV and YYDKDF (reference sequence).